This section outlines one T cell receptor beta chain sequence together with its context. The data stem from a study of cytomegalovirus exposure and HLA in healthy donors. A multiplex PCR was run with 60 Vbeta primers and 13 Jbeta primers. Measured with immunoSEQ multiplex PCR; TCRdb has only the in-frame clones, and not every one. The table includes approximately 190,000 clones, roughly 82% detected once. Trimming pared 1 base from V and 5 bases from J, leaving 19 bases between. This CDR3 comprises 17 residues. CDR1 MGHRA and CDR2 YSYEKL come from the germline V gene. The receptor's source is a woman between 50 and 59 years old in good health and CMV-seropositive. The rearrangement joins TRBV4-1 to TRBJ2-3; a possible D gene is TRBD1 (6 bases). Sequencing input: PBMCs. CDR3 loop: CASSQVVSGAQRDTQYF. CDR3 nucleotide sequence: TGCGCCAGCAGCCAAGTCGTCTCAGGGGCGCAGAGAGATACGCAGTATTTT.